The 14 T cell receptor beta chains below come from one sample, sequenced in a study of identical twins. TCRdb passed the 5' RACE reads through MiXCR, listing each CDR3 protein once. This table has about 220,000 distinct CDR3 sequences, 7.5% appearing once. The sample was also linked to a second study, of yellow fever vaccine responses in identical twins.

Sequences were obtained from CD8+ T cells sorted from blood. All receptors derive from a woman aged 18-29 years in good health.

This clonotype has ten or more counts. J is TRBJ2-4 and V is TRBV15; 7 bases map to TRBD1. The J segment lost 0 bases and the V segment lost 5 bases, leaving 10 bases of the junction unmatched. Germline V gene lookup returns CDR1 LNHNV and CDR2 YYDKDF (reference sequence). The CDR3 is 17 amino acids. CDR3 coding DNA: TGTGCCACCAGCCGGATCCGGGACAGCTCAGCCAAAAACATTCAGTACTTC. It codes for CATSRIRDSSAKNIQYF.

This clonotype was picked up many times. The chain combines TRBV12-3 or TRBV12-4 with TRBJ2-1; either TRBD1 or TRBD2 may fit D (5 bases each). V lost 6 bases, J lost 7 bases, and 16 bases lay in between. The CDR3 is 14 amino acids. CDR3 in DNA: TGTGCCAGCAGCCCAGACGAGGGGTGGAATGAGCAGTTCTTC. Translating gives CASSPDEGWNEQFF.

At least ten counts were recorded for this clonotype. The gene calls are TRBV21-1 and TRBJ2-7; the table calls TRBD2, which could not be checked here. TRBV21-1 is given as a pseudogene. The CDR3 has 18 amino acids. The CDR3 nucleotides are TGTGCCAGCAGCAAATCCTGGGGCCCTCGGGAAACGGCCTACGAGCAGTACGTC. Translation gives CASSKSWGPRETAYEQYV.

This clonotype turned up a few times. The chain links TRBV4-1 to TRBJ2-2; D uncertain. This CDR3 region has 12 residues. The germline V and J ends were trimmed by 2 bases and 6 bases, with 4 bases remaining between them. Germline CDR1 is MGHRA and CDR2 is YSYEKL. The CDR3 DNA reads TGCGCCAGCAGCCAACGACCCGGGGAGCTGTTTTTT. This translates into CASSQRPGELFF.

Only a few counts were recorded for this clonotype. This sequence joins TRBV6-1 and TRBJ2-5, with D possibly called TRBD1 or TRBD2 (5 bases each). V lost 3 bases and J lost 5, with 22 bases in between. CDR1 is MNHNS and CDR2 is SASEGT in the germline V gene. This CDR3 is built from 17 residues. The CDR3 DNA is TGTGCCAGCAGTGATCGACATACGAGGGGTCGGCGTGAGACCCAGTACTTC. Protein: CASSDRHTRGRRETQYF.

The chain couples TRBV7-6 to TRBJ1-3; D gene ambiguous. Looked up from germline, CDR1 is SGHVS and CDR2 is FNYEAQ. Trimming left V 2 bases short and J 4 bases short, with 3 bases between. The length of the CDR3 is 12 residues. CDR3 sequence: CASSLNGNTIYF. For the CDR3, the DNA is TGTGCCAGCAGCTTAAACGGAAACACCATATATTTT.

This clonotype has just a few counts. The chain couples TRBV9 to TRBJ2-1; 9 bases fit TRBD1. Per germline, CDR1 SGDLS and CDR2 YYNGEE. The V gene end was trimmed by 4 bases and the J gene end by 5 bases; junction bases not matched to a gene: 10. The CDR3 runs to 16 residues. CDR3 region: CASSSARDRADNEQFF. The CDR3 DNA follows: TGTGCCAGCAGCTCGGCCCGGGACAGGGCGGACAATGAGCAGTTCTTC. Combining the CDR3 with reference TRBV9 and TRBJ2-1 gives the whole variable domain DSGVTQTPKHLITATGQRVTLRCSPRSGDLSVYWYQQSLDQGLQFLIQYYNGEERAKGNILERFSAQQFPDLHSELNLSSLELGDSALYFCASSSARDRADNEQFFGPGTRLTVL.

This clonotype was seen more than once but under ten times. The CDR3 region is CASSSVGGEQYF. CDR3 sequence (DNA): TGTGCCAGCAGCTCCGTCGGAGGCGAGCAGTACTTC. This rearrangement joins TRBV7-9 to TRBJ2-7; weak D call: TRBD2 (5 bases). The CDR3 has 12 amino acids. V was trimmed by 4 bases and J by 6 bases, leaving 10 bases between them. Germline V gene lookup returns CDR1 SEHNR and CDR2 FQNEAQ (reference sequence).

This clonotype was counted ten times or more. The chain combines TRBV24-1 with TRBJ1-5; 7 bases match TRBD1. This CDR3 is built from 16 residues. Germline V lookup: CDR1 KGHDR, CDR2 SFDVKD. V lost 4 bases, J lost 2 bases, and 7 bases stayed unmatched. CDR3 DNA sequence: TGTGCCACCAGTGAAGGGGGCGTGTATGGCAATCAGCCCCAGCATTTT. It encodes CATSEGGVYGNQPQHF.

The sample holds a few counts of this clonotype. The V call is TRBV7-9, the J call TRBJ2-4, with 8 positions matching TRBD1. J was trimmed by 1 base and V by 0 bases; bases with no gene match: 5. The CDR3 contains 17 residues. From germline, CDR1 is SEHNR and CDR2 FQNEAQ (reference sequence). The CDR3 region is CASSLASQGAAKNIQYF. DNA of the CDR3: TGTGCCAGCAGCTTAGCGAGTCAGGGGGCGGCCAAAAACATTCAGTACTTC.

This clonotype was seen at least ten times. The chain combines TRBV28 with TRBJ1-1, with unresolved D. Per germline, CDR1 MDHEN and CDR2 SYDVKM. The ends were cut back, 6 bases at V and 10 bases at J, with 15 bases in the middle. This CDR3 has 12 amino acids. CDR3 coding DNA: TGTGCCAGCAGCCCGGGCCCTCTGAGAGCTTTCTTT. Protein sequence: CASSPGPLRAFF.

This clonotype was picked up a small number of times. The chain uses TRBV18 and TRBJ2-2, with D possibly TRBD2 on 5 matching bases. Trimming shortened V by 6 bases and J by 4 bases, and 21 bases separated the two germline ends. Germline CDR1 is KGHSH and CDR2 is LQKENI. The CDR3 contains 17 residues. The CDR3, as DNA: TGTGCCAGCTCTCCGACCGGTGGAGGTTACATCACCGGGGAGCTGTTTTTT. Translated: CASSPTGGGYITGELFF.

This clonotype was recorded many times. The J gene is TRBJ2-1, the V gene TRBV27; D possibly corresponds to TRBD2 (5 bases). Deletions cut 0 bases from V and 7 bases from J, with 16 bases between. The CDR3 is made up of 16 amino acids. Germline assignment: CDR1 MNHEY and CDR2 SMNVEV (reference sequence). CDR3 DNA sequence: TGTGCCAGCAGTTTATCCGTGGGAGAGATTAGAAATGAGCAGTTCTTC. It translates to CASSLSVGEIRNEQFF.

There are many counts of this clonotype. This chain joins TRBV24-1 and TRBJ1-2, with 8 bases aligning to TRBD1. The CDR3 totals 16 residues. Germline V gene sequence: CDR1 KGHDR, CDR2 SFDVKD. With 1 base clipped from V and 3 bases from J, the junction kept 6 bases outside the gene matches. CDR3 bases: TGTGCCACCAGTGATTTCTCAGGGGGCCCGGACTATGGCTACACCTTC. Protein: CATSDFSGGPDYGYTF.